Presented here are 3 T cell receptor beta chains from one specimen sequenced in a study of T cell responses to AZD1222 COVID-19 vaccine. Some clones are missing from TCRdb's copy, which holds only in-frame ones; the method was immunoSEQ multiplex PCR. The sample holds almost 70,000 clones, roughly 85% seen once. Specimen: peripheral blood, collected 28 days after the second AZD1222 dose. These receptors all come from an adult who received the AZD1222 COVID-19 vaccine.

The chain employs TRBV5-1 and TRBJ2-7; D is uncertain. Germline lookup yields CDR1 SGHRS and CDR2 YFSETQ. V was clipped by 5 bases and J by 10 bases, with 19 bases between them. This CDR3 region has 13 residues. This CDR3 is CASSPELGSQQYF. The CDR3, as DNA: TGCGCCAGCAGTCCTGAACTCGGCTCTCAACAGTACTTC. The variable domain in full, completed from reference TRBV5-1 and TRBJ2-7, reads KAGVTQTPRYLIKTRGQQVTLSCSPISGHRSVSWYQQTPGQGLQFLFEYFSETQRNKGNFPGRFSGRQFSNSRSEMNVSTLELGDSALYLCASSPELGSQQYFGPGTRLTVT.

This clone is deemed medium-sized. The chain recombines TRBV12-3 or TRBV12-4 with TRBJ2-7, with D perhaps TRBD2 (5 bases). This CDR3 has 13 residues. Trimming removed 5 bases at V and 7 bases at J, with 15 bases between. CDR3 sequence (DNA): TGTGCCAGCAGTCCCACGGGGATGGTAGAGCAGTACTTC. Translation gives CASSPTGMVEQYF.

The CDR3 DNA reads TGTGCCAGCAGTAGGTACCTAGCGGGAGGGCCGGAGACCCAGTACTTC. It yields the protein CASSRYLAGGPETQYF. V and J are TRBV5-8 and TRBJ2-5; 12 bases line up with TRBD2. The CDR3 covers 16 residues. V lost 5 bases, J lost 5 bases, and 10 bases stayed unmatched. Germline CDR1 and CDR2: SGHTS and YDEGEE.